A selection of T cell receptor beta chains follows, all from one sample in a study of blood T cells in healthy people across ages. Each CDR3 protein is one row after TCRdb ran MiXCR on the 5' RACE reads. The table has fewer than 600,000 distinct CDR3 sequences, roughly a quarter seen once. This sample also appeared in a second study, on T cells of mothers and their children.

The material sequenced was blood. The receptors originated from a boy between 2 and 10 years old in good health. CDR3s include the opening cysteine and the closing phenylalanine or tryptophan. D genes are given only for firm matches. Only some rows state a clone size, as once, few, many or a class for expanded clones.

cdr3_nt cdr3_aa clone_size j_call v_call d_call
TGTGCCAGCAGTGAAGCGACTAGCTTAGAGACCCAGTACTTC CASSEATSLETQYF NA TRBJ2-5 TRBV6-1 TRBD2
TGTGCCAGCAGTTCCAGGGGGCATGCCGGGGAGCTGTTTTTT CASSSRGHAGELFF many TRBJ2-2 TRBV28 TRBD1
TGCAGCGTTAAGGCGTCAACTATATACAATGAGCAGTTCTTC CSVKASTIYNEQFF NA TRBJ2-1 TRBV29-1 NA
TGTGCCAGCAGTACCGAACAGGGGTCGGTAACAGATACGCAGTATTTT CASSTEQGSVTDTQYF NA TRBJ2-3 TRBV6-2/TRBV6-3 TRBD1
TGTGCCAGCAGCCCCCTTCGAGGGTCCAGCTTGTATTTT CASSPLRGSSLYF NA TRBJ2-3 TRBV3-1 NA
TGTGCCAGCCAGGGGGGACGGGCCTACGAGCAGTACTTC CASQGGRAYEQYF few TRBJ2-7 TRBV6-2/TRBV6-3 NA
TGCAGCGTTGAGGTGGGGAGCAATCAGCCCCAGCATTTT CSVEVGSNQPQHF few TRBJ1-5 TRBV29-1 NA
TGTGCCAGCAGCTCTCACAGGGGCCTTGGGGCCAACGTCCTGACTTTC CASSSHRGLGANVLTF few TRBJ2-6 TRBV7-2 TRBD1
TGTGCCATCAGTGACTTGGAAAACATTCAGTACTTC CAISDLENIQYF few TRBJ2-4 TRBV10-3 NA
TGTGCCAGCAGACCGGAGGGAATGGCAGATACGCAGTATTTT CASRPEGMADTQYF NA TRBJ2-3 TRBV6-5 NA
TGTGCCAGCAGCTTAGGGCTAGCGGGAGTACTGGAGCAGTTCTTC CASSLGLAGVLEQFF NA TRBJ2-1 TRBV11-3 TRBD2
TGTGCCAGCAGTTCCCGGGACAGGGAGCACAATGAGCAGTTCTTC CASSSRDREHNEQFF NA TRBJ2-1 TRBV12-3/TRBV12-4 TRBD1
TGTGCCAGCAGCTTTGATCTACGCACTCAAGAGACCCAGTACTTC CASSFDLRTQETQYF NA TRBJ2-5 TRBV7-9 NA
TGTGCCAGCAGCTTAGGGCGGACAGGGTCCACTGAAGCTTTCTTT CASSLGRTGSTEAFF few TRBJ1-1 TRBV7-9 TRBD1
TGCAGTGCTAGGTCAAGTACCGGTAGGGTTGGCTACACCTTC CSARSSTGRVGYTF few TRBJ1-2 TRBV20-1 NA
TGCAGTGCTAGAGCCTCCGGGACAGGGACCCACACCTTC CSARASGTGTHTF NA TRBJ1-2 TRBV20-1 TRBD1
TGTGCCAGCAGTTTGGGGGGGGGCGCGGGCTCCTACAATGAGCAGCTCTTC CASSLGGGAGSYNEQLF NA TRBJ2-1 TRBV12-3/TRBV12-4 NA
TGTGCCAGCAGCTTAAGGAACAGGGAAGAGACCCAGTACTTC CASSLRNREETQYF NA TRBJ2-5 TRBV13 NA
TGTGCCAGCAGCTTAGTCTCGGGGAGTAACACCGGGGAGCTGTTTTTT CASSLVSGSNTGELFF few TRBJ2-2 TRBV7-2 NA
TGTGCCAGCAGCCCGAGGGGGGACAAAAACATTCAGTACTTC CASSPRGDKNIQYF few TRBJ2-4 TRBV4-2 NA
TGTGCCTGTATCCGGGACAGGGGTAATTCACCCCTCCACTTT CACIRDRGNSPLHF NA TRBJ1-6 TRBV30 TRBD1
TGCGCCAGCATTGGGACAGGGGTAGAGACCCAGTACTTC CASIGTGVETQYF NA TRBJ2-5 TRBV5-1 TRBD1
TGTGCCTGGAGTGAATTAGAAGGGAGCACTGAAGCTTTCTTT CAWSELEGSTEAFF NA TRBJ1-1 TRBV30 NA
TGTGCCATCCGAGACGTAGCGGGAGGCGGGGAGCAGTACTTC CAIRDVAGGGEQYF many TRBJ2-7 TRBV15 TRBD2
TGTGCCAGCAGCTCCGGGTCCGGGAACTATGGCTACACCTTC CASSSGSGNYGYTF NA TRBJ1-2 TRBV7-9 NA
TGTGCCAGCAGCTTAGACCGGAACATGTACTATGGCTACACCTTC CASSLDRNMYYGYTF many TRBJ1-2 TRBV11-2 NA
TGTGCCAGCAGTTTCTCCCCAGGCGCTAACACTGAAGCTTTCTTT CASSFSPGANTEAFF few TRBJ1-1 TRBV27 NA
TGTGCCATCAGCCGAGGACAGCCCTACGAGCAGTACTTC CAISRGQPYEQYF NA TRBJ2-7 TRBV10-3 NA
TGTGCCAGCAGCTTAGCTGAATGGAGGAAGGGAGCCTACGAGCAGTACTTC CASSLAEWRKGAYEQYF NA TRBJ2-7 TRBV7-9 NA
TGTGCCAGCAGTTTATTGTTTTGGGGGCAGACTGAAGCTTTCTTT CASSLLFWGQTEAFF NA TRBJ1-1 TRBV28 NA
TGTGCCAGCAGAGGACAGCCCCAAGAGACCCAGTACTTC CASRGQPQETQYF NA TRBJ2-5 TRBV6-6 NA
TGTGCCAGCAGTCTAGTGTTTCGCTCCTACAATGAGCAGTTCTTC CASSLVFRSYNEQFF few TRBJ2-1 TRBV12-3/TRBV12-4 NA